These T cell receptor beta chains were read from a single sample in a study of control samples from healthy donors and cancer patients. Measured with immunoSEQ multiplex PCR; TCRdb has only the in-frame clones, and not every one. The top ten clones hold about 0.94% of a sample with over 150,000 clones, over 90% of them seen once. Sequencing used blood. These receptors were obtained from a woman aged 25-40 years in good health. CDR3s include the opening cysteine and the closing phenylalanine or tryptophan. The D gene is left open where the match is weak. Rows give clone size only sometimes, using once, few, many, or a class for an expanded clone.

>TRBV6-5|NA|TRBJ1-1|NA
TGTGCCAGCAGCCGCAGGGGGAACACTGAAGCTTTCTTT
CASSRRGNTEAFF
>TRBV12-5|NA|TRBJ1-1|NA
TGTGCTAGTGGTTTGTATGGGGGCACTGAAGCTTTCTTT
CASGLYGGTEAFF
>TRBV30|NA|TRBJ2-2|NA
TGTGCCTACACAAGTACGAACACCGGGGAGCTGTTTTTT
CAYTSTNTGELFF
>TRBV19|NA|TRBJ1-5|NA
TGTGCCAGTAGTATTACGGGCCAGACTTCTAGACAGCCCCAGCATTTT
CASSITGQTSRQPQHF
>TRBV5-1|NA|TRBJ1-1|NA
TGCGCCAGCAGCTTGGTATTAGGGTCCACTGAAGCTTTCTTT
CASSLVLGSTEAFF
>TRBV19|NA|TRBJ2-5|NA
TGTGCCAGTAGTATCGGGACATCATCTGATGGGGAGACCCAGTACTTC
CASSIGTSSDGETQYF
>TRBV3-1/TRBV3-2|NA|TRBJ2-3|NA
TGTGCCAGCAGCCAACAGGGGTCAGATACGCAGTATTTT
CASSQQGSDTQYF
>TRBV4-1|few|TRBJ1-1|NA
TGCGCCAGCAGCTCCGGGCGGGGGGGGAACACTGAAGCTTTCTTT
CASSSGRGGNTEAFF
>TRBV5-1|NA|TRBJ2-1|NA
TGCGCCAGCAGCTTGGAGTGGGGGGGCCGTGATGAGCAGTTCTTC
CASSLEWGGRDEQFF
>TRBV2|once|TRBJ2-1|NA
TGTGCCAGCAGTGAACTCAGCTCCTACAATGAGCAGTTCTTC
CASSELSSYNEQFF
>TRBV5-5|NA|TRBJ2-7|NA
TGTGCCAGCAGCCCTAGGGGGGGCCGGCGGGGCGAGCAGTACTTC
CASSPRGGRRGEQYF
>TRBV5-1|NA|TRBJ2-7|TRBD1
TGCGCCAGCAGCTTGGGGACAGGGGGCTACGAGCAGTACTTC
CASSLGTGGYEQYF
>TRBV4-1|NA|TRBJ1-5|NA
TGCGCCAGCAGCCAAGATCCTTGGCAGGGAGGTAAGCAGCCCCAGCATTTT
CASSQDPWQGGKQPQHF
>TRBV14|NA|TRBJ2-5|TRBD2
TGTGCCAGCAGCCAAGGACAACTAGCGGGAGGGGAGACCCAGTACTTC
CASSQGQLAGGETQYF
>TRBV5-6|NA|TRBJ1-2|NA
TGTGCCAGCAGCCGAAGGACAGAGCGTGGCTACACCTTC
CASSRRTERGYTF
>TRBV29-1|NA|TRBJ2-7|NA
TGCAGCGTTGTCATACCAGTAGCCAACGAGCAGTACTTC
CSVVIPVANEQYF
>TRBV28|once|TRBJ1-4|TRBD1
TGTGCCAGCAGTTCGACAGGGCGACTGGAAAAACTGTTTTTT
CASSSTGRLEKLFF
>TRBV28|NA|TRBJ2-4|TRBD1
TGTGCCAGCAGTACCACACTCGGGACAGCATTAGCCAAAAACATTCAGTACTTC
CASSTTLGTALAKNIQYF
>TRBV5-6|NA|TRBJ1-4|NA
TGTGCCAGCAGCTTGTATCTTAACAGGAGAAATGAAAAACTGTTTTTT
CASSLYLNRRNEKLFF
>TRBV28|NA|TRBJ2-5|TRBD1
TGTGCCAGCAGACAGGGGTGGCAAGAGACCCAGTACTTC
CASRQGWQETQYF
>TRBV5-1|NA|TRBJ2-7|NA
TGCGCCAGCAGCTTTGACAGGTACTCCTACGAGCAGTACTTC
CASSFDRYSYEQYF
>TRBV27|NA|TRBJ2-5|NA
TGTGCCAGCAGTTCCATCAAACAAGAGACCCAGTACTTC
CASSSIKQETQYF
>TRBV28|NA|TRBJ1-5|NA
TGTGCCAGCAGTGACCAGCTCCCCGGGAATCAGCCCCAGCATTTT
CASSDQLPGNQPQHF
>TRBV6-4|NA|TRBJ2-1|NA
TGTGCCAGCAGTGACTCTGGGGCAGCACACCATGAGCAGTTCTTC
CASSDSGAAHHEQFF
>TRBV15|NA|TRBJ2-2|NA
TGTGCCACCAGCCTTAGGGGTCGGTTGAACACCGGGGAGCTGTTTTTT
CATSLRGRLNTGELFF
>TRBV5-1|NA|TRBJ1-1|NA
TGCGCCAGCAGCTTGGAAGGGTACGGGGGCACTGAAGCTTTCTTT
CASSLEGYGGTEAFF
>TRBV12-3/TRBV12-4|NA|TRBJ1-5|NA
TGTGCCAGCACCTTACAGTTGGGGCAGCCCCAGCATTTT
CASTLQLGQPQHF
>TRBV15|NA|TRBJ2-2|TRBD1
TGTGCCACCAGCGAAGGACAGGGGTGGATTGGGGAGCTGTTTTTT
CATSEGQGWIGELFF
>TRBV9|NA|TRBJ2-1|TRBD2
TGTGCCAGCTCCGGGGGGACTAACGACTACAATGAGCAGTTCTTC
CASSGGTNDYNEQFF
>TRBV30|NA|TRBJ2-5|TRBD1
TGTGCCTGGGCGGACAGGGGGCGATCCTTTGAGACCCAGTACTTC
CAWADRGRSFETQYF
>TRBV28|NA|TRBJ2-7|TRBD2
TGTGCCAGCAATATAGCGGGAGCCGGCTCCTACGAGCAGTACTTC
CASNIAGAGSYEQYF
>TRBV10-3|NA|TRBJ2-1|NA
TGTGCCACTCAGACAAGCTCCTACAATGAGCAGTTCTTC
CATQTSSYNEQFF
>TRBV10-3|NA|TRBJ1-3|TRBD1
TGTGCCATCAGTGACTCAGGAGGACAGGGCTCTGGAAACACCATATATTTT
CAISDSGGQGSGNTIYF
>TRBV7-7|NA|TRBJ2-3|NA
TGTGCTAGCAGCTTAGACGGGTCTGGCACAGATACGCAGTATTTT
CASSLDGSGTDTQYF
>TRBV30|once|TRBJ1-5|TRBD1
TGTGCCTGGAGCGGTCTACAGGGGGATCAGCCCCAGCATTTT
CAWSGLQGDQPQHF
>TRBV6-5|NA|TRBJ1-1|TRBD1
TGTGCCAGCAGTTACTCGATGTTTGGGGGACAGGTGGAAGCTTTCTTT
CASSYSMFGGQVEAFF
>TRBV6-5|NA|TRBJ1-3|NA
TGTGCCAGCAGTTACTCGAGGACGGACTCTGGAAACACCATATATTTT
CASSYSRTDSGNTIYF
>TRBV13|NA|TRBJ2-7|NA
TGTGCCAGCAGCTTAGAACCCGCCGCCTACGAGCAGTACTTC
CASSLEPAAYEQYF
>TRBV30|NA|TRBJ1-1|NA
TGTGCCTGGGATAGGGGGAACACTGAAGCTTTCTTT
CAWDRGNTEAFF
>TRBV10-3|NA|TRBJ2-7|NA
TGTGCCATCAGTGAGTCAAGGGTAGGGCTTTCGGCCGAGCAGTACTTC
CAISESRVGLSAEQYF